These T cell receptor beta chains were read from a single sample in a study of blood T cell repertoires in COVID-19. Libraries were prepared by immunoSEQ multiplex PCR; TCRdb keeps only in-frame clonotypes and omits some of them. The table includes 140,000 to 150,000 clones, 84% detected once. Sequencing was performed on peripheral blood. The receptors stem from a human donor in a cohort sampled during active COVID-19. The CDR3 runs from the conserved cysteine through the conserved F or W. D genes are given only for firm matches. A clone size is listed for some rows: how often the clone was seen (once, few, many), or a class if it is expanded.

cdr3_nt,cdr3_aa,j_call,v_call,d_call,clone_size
TGTGCCAGCAGTTTCCGGGACACCACAGATACGCAGTATTTT,CASSFRDTTDTQYF,TRBJ2-3,TRBV27,-,-
TGTGCCAGCAGCCAATTAGACTATGGCTACACCTTC,CASSQLDYGYTF,TRBJ1-2,TRBV3-1/TRBV3-2,-,-
TGTGCCAGCAACGGAGGACGGACCTATGGCTACACCTTC,CASNGGRTYGYTF,TRBJ1-2,TRBV7-9,-,-
TGTGCCAGCAGTTATCGGACAGGGTTATACGAAAAACTGTTTTTT,CASSYRTGLYEKLFF,TRBJ1-4,TRBV6-2/TRBV6-3,TRBD1,once
TGTGCCAGTAGTATTATCACAGGCCAGGCTCTTTATGGCTACACCTTC,CASSIITGQALYGYTF,TRBJ1-2,TRBV19,-,-
TGTGCCAGCAGCTTAGGGCAGGGCACAGATACGCAGTATTTT,CASSLGQGTDTQYF,TRBJ2-3,TRBV7-8,-,-
TGTGCCAGCAGCCAAGAGGGAGGACAGGGGAGCTCTGGGGCCAACGTCCTGACTTTC,CASSQEGGQGSSGANVLTF,TRBJ2-6,TRBV4-2,TRBD1,-
TGCGCCAGCAGCTCCGTCCCGGGACAGGCGCTAACCTACGAGCAGTACTTC,CASSSVPGQALTYEQYF,TRBJ2-7,TRBV5-1,TRBD1,-
TGTGCCAGCCGGCGCGGGGGGGCCGGGACAGATACGCAGTATTTT,CASRRGGAGTDTQYF,TRBJ2-3,TRBV6-5,TRBD2,-
TGCGCCAGCAATCCCGGGACTAGCGGCACAGATACGCAGTATTTT,CASNPGTSGTDTQYF,TRBJ2-3,TRBV10-1,TRBD2,-
TGTGCCAGCAGTCCGGGACTAGCGGGGAGCACAGATACGCAGTATTTT,CASSPGLAGSTDTQYF,TRBJ2-3,TRBV9,TRBD2,few
TGTGCCAGCAGCTTAAGCCCATTATCGGAGGGGAGTCATGAGCAGTTCTTC,CASSLSPLSEGSHEQFF,TRBJ2-1,TRBV11-2,-,-
TGTGCCAGCAGCTTAGGACACCTCTACAATGAGCAGTTCTTC,CASSLGHLYNEQFF,TRBJ2-1,TRBV7-9,-,-